The 9 T cell receptor beta chains given below trace back to one sample, sequenced in a study of response to subunit inactivated influenza vaccine. MiXCR was run by TCRdb on the RT-PCR reads, yielding one entry per CDR3 protein. The data show about 570,000 distinct CDR3 sequences, around 11% seen once. The sample also formed part of further work on T cells expressing NK-cell markers. In that study: The authors made TCR beta cDNA libraries by 5'RACE template switching. This switching added a universal primer site and UMIs.

Sequencing used PBMCs from blood, obtained on the day of vaccination. The receptor source for this set is a man between 45 and 60 years old who received an inactivated influenza vaccine.

There are many counts of this clonotype. This rearrangement joins TRBV12-3 or TRBV12-4 to TRBJ1-4; a weak D match, TRBD1 (6 bases). Between the trimmed V and J ends, which lost 6 bases and 0 bases, there was a span of 11 bases. The CDR3 length is 15 residues. The CDR3 is CASRPGQSTNEKLFF. The CDR3 DNA reads as TGTGCCAGCAGACCGGGACAATCAACTAATGAAAAACTGTTTTTT.

The chain employs TRBV10-3 and TRBJ1-1, with 7 bases that match TRBD1. CDR1 is ENHRY and CDR2 is SYGVKD in the germline V gene. Unmatched junction bases numbered 4, after V lost 2 bases and J lost 4 bases. The CDR3 runs to 14 residues. The CDR3: CAISELQGITEAFF. The CDR3 DNA reads TGTGCCATCAGTGAGCTACAGGGGATCACTGAAGCTTTCTTT.

This clonotype was counted only a few times. V and J are TRBV10-2 and TRBJ2-2; D is perhaps TRBD2 (6 bases). Trimming removed 10 bases at V and 5 bases at J, with 17 bases between. CDR3 length: 14 residues. Germline assignment: CDR1 WSHSY and CDR2 SAAADI. CDR3: CATTGGAGTGELFF. For the CDR3, the DNA is TGCGCCACCACGGGCGGGGCAGGGACCGGGGAGCTGTTTTTT.

This sequence joins TRBV28 and TRBJ2-2, with 9 nucleotides matching TRBD1. Per the germline V gene, CDR1 is MDHEN and CDR2 is SYDVKM. The CDR3 is made up of 16 amino acids. V dropped 6 bases and J dropped 0; count of bases not matched to a gene: 5. The CDR3 DNA sequence: TGTGCCAGCAGCCGGACAGGGGCGACGAACACCGGGGAGCTGTTTTTT. Protein: CASSRTGATNTGELFF.

A note on this clonotype: Lacking the conserved final phenylalanine or tryptophan, this CDR3 likely reflects a read error. This chain uses TRBV9 with TRBJ2-2; a possible D gene is TRBD2 (6 bases). The CDR3 has 14 residues. Germline V gives CDR1 SGDLS, CDR2 YYNGEE. Deletions cut 3 bases from V and 7 bases from J, with 13 bases between. CDR3 in DNA: TGTGCCAGCAGCGGGACAACCGGGGGCGGGGAGCTGTTTTTG. Its protein product is CASSGTTGGGELFL.

This clonotype has more than one count but fewer than ten. The chain uses TRBV7-3 and TRBJ2-5; D remains unclear. Germline assignment: CDR1 SGHTA and CDR2 FQGTGA. This CDR3 contains 13 residues. V was cut by 2 bases and J by 8 bases, with 12 bases left in between. Here the CDR3 reads CASSLFGGTTQYF. The CDR3 DNA is TGTGCCAGCAGCTTATTTGGCGGTACTACCCAGTACTTC. Drawing the rest from reference TRBV7-3 and TRBJ2-5, the complete variable domain is GAGVSQTPSNKVTEKGKYVELRCDPISGHTALYWYRQSLGQGPEFLIYFQGTGAADDSGLPNDRFFAVRPEGSVSTLKIQRTERGDSAVYLCASSLFGGTTQYFGPGTRLLVL.

This chain links TRBV11-2 with TRBJ2-7, with 7 bases identical to TRBD1. Looked up from germline, CDR1 is SGHAT and CDR2 is FQNNGV. The CDR3 sequence is 14 residues long. The junction had 6 bases not matched to a gene; V was cut back by 1 base and J by 6 bases. CDR3 DNA: TGTGCCAGCAGCTTAGGGACAGGCCAGCTCGAGCAGTACTTC. Its translation: CASSLGTGQLEQYF.

This clonotype was counted between two and nine times. The chain recombines TRBV20-1 with TRBJ2-1; 8 bases are shared with TRBD2. This CDR3 is 16 amino acids long. Germline V lookup: CDR1 DFQATT, CDR2 SNEGSKA (reference sequence). The trim removed 5 bases at V and 7 bases at J, leaving 16 bases unmatched. CDR3 sequence reads: CSAHPAGGGNMNEQFF. In nucleotides, the CDR3 is TGCAGTGCTCACCCCGCGGGCGGGGGGAATATGAATGAGCAGTTCTTC.

V usage is TRBV4-1 and J usage is TRBJ1-4; perhaps TRBD1 as D (5 bases). This CDR3 spans 15 amino acids. V was trimmed by 2 bases and J by 0 bases, leaving 7 bases between them. Germline V CDR1 and CDR2: MGHRA, YSYEKL. CDR3 amino acids: CASSQQGSTNEKLFF. The CDR3, as DNA: TGCGCCAGCAGCCAACAGGGTTCAACTAATGAAAAACTGTTTTTT.